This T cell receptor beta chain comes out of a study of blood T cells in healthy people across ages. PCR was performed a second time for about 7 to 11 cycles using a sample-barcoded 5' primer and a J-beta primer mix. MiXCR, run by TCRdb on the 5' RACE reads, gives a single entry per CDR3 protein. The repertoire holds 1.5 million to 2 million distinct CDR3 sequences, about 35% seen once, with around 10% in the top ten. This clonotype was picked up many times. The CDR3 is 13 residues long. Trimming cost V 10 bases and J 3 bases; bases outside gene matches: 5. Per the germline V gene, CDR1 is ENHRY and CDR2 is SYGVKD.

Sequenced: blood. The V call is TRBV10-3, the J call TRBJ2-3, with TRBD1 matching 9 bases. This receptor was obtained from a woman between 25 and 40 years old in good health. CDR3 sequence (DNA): TGTGCCACCGGGACAGGGCGAACAGATACGCAGTATTTT. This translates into CATGTGRTDTQYF.